This TCR beta chain was obtained from a study of response to subunit inactivated influenza vaccine. Regarding the study as a whole: Only a handful of new T cells, the authors suggested, are recruited with each seasonal influenza vaccination.

This clonotype has a single count. Its antigen remains unidentified. Using its own MiXCR run on the RT-PCR reads, TCRdb lists one record per CDR3 protein. The profile covers 530,000 or so distinct CDR3 sequences, with about 25% appearing a single time and 1.5% to 2% taken by the ten largest. The length of the CDR3 is 16 residues. V was clipped by 4 bases and J by 4 bases; unmatched bases: 8. Germline assignment: CDR1 SGHTA and CDR2 FQGNSA. The chain links TRBV7-2 to TRBJ2-3; 10 bases agree with TRBD2. This TCR was sampled from a man aged 50-59 years who received an inactivated influenza vaccine. Specimen: CD4+ T cells sorted from PBMCs, collected 5 days after vaccination. CDR3 coding DNA: TGTGCCAGCAGCTACCCCGGGACTAGCGTACCAGATACGCAGTATTTT. Translating it yields CASSYPGTSVPDTQYF.